Below are 23 T cell receptor beta chains sequenced from a single sample in a study of shared clonotypes between healthy human individuals. Here immunoSEQ multiplex PCR was the method, and the copy in TCRdb shows in-frame clones only, minus some. The data contain about 580,000 clones, 95% to 98% of them seen just once; the ten biggest clones take up 0.3%. Cells designated naive CD8 were CD45RO-negative and were positively selected for CCR7, with terminally differentiated effector memory CD45RA+ cells excluded. Input material: naive CD8+ T cells sorted from blood. These receptors all stem from a man aged 25 to 45 in good health.

As concerns this clone: Within the sample, other DNA sequences also encode this same CDR3. The V gene is TRBV4-3, the J gene TRBJ2-7; 7 nucleotides line up with TRBD1. Germline V gives CDR1 LGHNA, CDR2 YSLEER. CDR3 length: 14 amino acids. With V trimmed by 4 bases and J by 0 bases, 3 bases remained unmatched. The CDR3, as DNA: TGCGCCAGCAGCCTCCGGGACAGCTCCTACGAGCAGTACTTC. This sequence encodes CASSLRDSSYEQYF.

The chain combines TRBV28 with TRBJ1-5, with D uncertain. Germline V gene lookup returns CDR1 MDHEN and CDR2 SYDVKM. Trimming cost V 3 bases and J 0 bases, with 9 bases left between them. CDR3 size: 15 residues. The CDR3 DNA is TGTGCCAGCAGTTTGCGGAGGGATAGCAATCAGCCCCAGCATTTT. As protein: CASSLRRDSNQPQHF.

The rearrangement uses TRBV9 and TRBJ2-1; 9 bases are shared with TRBD2. The CDR3 contains 15 residues. V shed 3 bases and J 3 bases; nucleotides not matched to a gene: 4. Germline V CDR1 and CDR2: SGDLS, YYNGEE. Here the CDR3 DNA reads TGTGCCAGCAGCGGGGTTAGCGGGGGCTACAATGAGCAGTTCTTC. It specifies CASSGVSGGYNEQFF.

The V gene is TRBV7-9, the J gene TRBJ1-1, with D hard to call. Germline V gives CDR1 SEHNR, CDR2 FQNEAQ (reference sequence). This CDR3 is 17 amino acids long. V lost 3 bases, J lost 1 base, and 18 bases lay in between. The DNA of the CDR3 is TGTGCCAGCAGCTTCGCAGACGAGGGTTGGGCGAACACTGAAGCTTTCTTT. Protein: CASSFADEGWANTEAFF.

The chain is built from TRBV15 and TRBJ2-2; D possibly matches TRBD1 or TRBD2 (5 bases each). The CDR3 sequence is 15 residues long. The V end was cut by 2 bases, the J end by 2 bases, with 9 bases between. Germline assignment: CDR1 LNHNV and CDR2 YYDKDF (reference sequence). The CDR3 DNA sequence: TGTGCCACCAGCAGAAGCCGGGGCAACACCGGGGAGCTGTTTTTT. Its protein is CATSRSRGNTGELFF.

The chain recombines TRBV9 with TRBJ2-3; D is perhaps TRBD2 (6 bases). Deletions cut 0 bases from V and 5 bases from J, with 10 bases between. Germline CDR1 and CDR2: SGDLS and YYNGEE. This CDR3 region has 14 residues. The CDR3 loop reads CASSVAGEVDTQYF. DNA for the CDR3: TGTGCCAGCAGCGTAGCGGGAGAGGTAGATACGCAGTATTTT.

The V call is TRBV5-6, the J call TRBJ2-5; a possible D gene is TRBD1 (6 bases). This CDR3 contains 13 residues. V was cut by 5 bases and J by 1 base, with 9 bases left in between. CDR1 and CDR2 from the germline V gene are SGHDT and YYEEEE. CDR3 protein: CASRDRAQETQYF. The CDR3 DNA reads TGTGCCAGCAGGGACAGAGCCCAAGAGACCCAGTACTTC.

This rearrangement joins TRBV7-9 to TRBJ2-7; 9 bases are shared with TRBD1. The CDR3 runs 15 residues. Germline V gives CDR1 SEHNR, CDR2 FQNEAQ (reference sequence). Unmatched junction bases numbered 6, after V lost 0 bases and J lost 6 bases. The CDR3: CASSLALGDRAEQYF. The CDR3 nucleotides read TGTGCCAGCAGCTTAGCGCTGGGGGACAGGGCCGAGCAGTACTTC.

The chain joins TRBV5-1 to TRBJ2-7, with TRBD1 matching over 9 bases. The germline CDR1 and CDR2 sequences are SGHRS and YFSETQ. V gave up 0 bases and J gave up 5 bases; unmatched junction bases: 3. This CDR3 has 14 residues. The CDR3 loop is CASSLATGGNEQYF. Written as DNA, the CDR3 is TGCGCCAGCAGCTTGGCCACAGGGGGCAACGAGCAGTACTTC.

CDR3 amino acids: CASSQEGQGSYEQYF. For the CDR3, the DNA is TGCGCCAGCAGCCAAGAGGGACAGGGGTCCTACGAGCAGTACTTC. The chain recombines TRBV4-1 with TRBJ2-7; 10 nucleotides align to TRBD1. CDR3 length: 15 residues. V dropped 0 bases and J dropped 1; count of bases not matched to a gene: 0. Germline CDR1 MGHRA, CDR2 YSYEKL.

The V call is TRBV14, the J call TRBJ1-2; D gene unclear. Germline CDR1 and CDR2: SGHDN and FVKESK. The CDR3 is made up of 13 amino acids. Trimming left V 0 bases short and J 4 bases short, with 6 bases between. This CDR3 is CASSQESSYGYTF. In DNA form, the CDR3 reads TGTGCCAGCAGCCAAGAATCCAGCTATGGCTACACCTTC.

The gene calls are TRBV5-6 and TRBJ2-7; TRBD1 matches at 7 bases. After removal of 1 base from V and 6 bases from J, the junction contained 13 bases not matched to a gene. Germline assignment: CDR1 SGHDT and CDR2 YYEEEE. This CDR3 is built from 16 residues. DNA for the CDR3: TGTGCCAGCAGCTTGAAAGCGACAGGGTTAGTCATCGAGCAGTACTTC. This codes for CASSLKATGLVIEQYF.

This clone has only one observation. J is TRBJ2-7 and V is TRBV27, with D perhaps TRBD2 (5 bases). The CDR3 spans 16 residues. Germline CDR1 MNHEY, CDR2 SMNVEV (reference sequence). Trimming took off 5 bases at V and 4 bases at J, with 21 bases between the two ends. The DNA for the CDR3 is TGTGCCAGCAGTCATCCTCCGGAGGAAGGGTTTTACGAGCAGTACTTC. Residues: CASSHPPEEGFYEQYF.

The CDR3, as DNA: TGTGCCAGCAGCTTGGTGGGACTAGGGGGAAATGAGCAGTTCTTC. Translated, it gives CASSLVGLGGNEQFF. The gene calls are TRBV5-4 and TRBJ2-1; 8 bases align to TRBD2. The V gene's germline CDR1 is SGHNT and CDR2 YYREEE (reference sequence). The CDR3 consists of 15 residues. With 0 bases clipped from V and 7 bases from J, the junction kept 6 bases outside the gene matches.

V gene TRBV9 combines with J gene TRBJ2-7; D not certain. This CDR3 is built from 12 residues. Germline V gene sequence: CDR1 SGDLS, CDR2 YYNGEE. V shed 3 bases and J shed 5 bases, with 9 bases lying between them. DNA for the CDR3: TGTGCCAGCAGCGGACGTTCGGACGAGCAGTACTTC. Its translation is CASSGRSDEQYF.

This sequence joins TRBV5-5 and TRBJ2-2; the D gene is possibly TRBD2 (6 bases). The V gene lost 0 bases and the J gene lost 5 bases, with 17 bases spanning the gap. This CDR3 is 17 amino acids long. From germline, CDR1 is SGHKS and CDR2 YYEKEE (reference sequence). The CDR3 DNA reads TGTGCCAGCAGCTTGGGAGTCGGACTAACCGGGACCGGGGAGCTGTTTTTT. This gives the protein CASSLGVGLTGTGELFF. The complete variable domain, with remaining parts taken from reference TRBV5-5 and TRBJ2-2, reads DAGVTQSPTHLIKTRGQQVTLRCSPISGHKSVSWYQQVLGQGPQFIFQYYEKEERGRGNFPDRFSARQFPNYSSELNVNALLLGDSALYLCASSLGVGLTGTGELFFGEGSRLTVL.

This sequence joins TRBV6-5 and TRBJ2-7; D is possibly TRBD1 (6 bases). The CDR3 has 14 residues. CDR1 is MNHEY and CDR2 is SVGAGI in the germline V gene. Trimming removed 2 bases from V and 3 bases from J, with 11 bases in between. CDR3 protein: CASSYTGQDYEQYF. CDR3 in DNA: TGTGCCAGCAGTTACACGGGACAAGACTACGAGCAGTACTTC.

The V gene is TRBV5-4, the J gene TRBJ2-2; 7 nucleotides match TRBD2. This CDR3 is 15 amino acids long. J gave up 4 bases and V 2 bases, and 5 bases lay outside the gene matches. Germline V gene lookup returns CDR1 SGHNT and CDR2 YYREEE (reference sequence). The CDR3 loop reads CASSLFSGSTGELFF. CDR3 in DNA: TGTGCCAGCAGCTTATTTAGCGGGTCCACCGGGGAGCTGTTTTTT.

The V gene is TRBV11-2, the J gene TRBJ2-5; the D is unclear. Germline V gene data show CDR1 as SGHAT and CDR2 as FQNNGV. The V end lost 3 bases, the J end lost 2 bases, and 7 bases lay between the germline ends. This CDR3 comprises 13 residues. In nucleotides, the CDR3 is TGTGCCAGCAGCTTTCATGAACAAGAGACCCAGTACTTC. Translating it yields CASSFHEQETQYF.

The DNA of the CDR3 is TGTGCCAGCAGTTTGGAGGGGGGCAATGAGCAGTTCTTC. Its protein product is CASSLEGGNEQFF. This chain uses TRBV28 with TRBJ2-1; D tentatively reads TRBD1 or TRBD2 (6 bases each). CDR1 is MDHEN, CDR2 SYDVKM, per germline. The CDR3 contains 13 residues. Trimming took 3 bases from V and 6 from J, leaving 9 bases between them.

CDR3 sequence: CASLFGERHNEQFF. For the CDR3, the DNA is TGTGCCAGCCTCTTCGGGGAACGACACAATGAGCAGTTCTTC. The chain links TRBV7-8 to TRBJ2-1, with D perhaps TRBD2 (5 bases). CDR1 is SGHVS, CDR2 FQNEAQ, per germline. The CDR3 is made up of 14 amino acids. V lost 8 bases to trimming and J lost 5 bases, with 16 bases between them.

This rearrangement joins TRBV10-3 to TRBJ2-7, with a tentative D call TRBD2 (6 bases). CDR3 length: 16 residues. V lost 0 bases and J 2 bases, leaving 14 bases between the germline ends. Germline loops: CDR1 ENHRY, CDR2 SYGVKD. CDR3 in DNA: TGTGCCATCAGTGAGTCGATCCCGGGGGAGACCTACGAGCAGTACTTC. Translation gives CAISESIPGETYEQYF.

This chain links TRBV27 with TRBJ2-1; no reliable D call. The CDR3 contains 14 residues. V was cut by 0 bases and J by 2 bases, with 5 bases left in between. CDR1 is MNHEY and CDR2 is SMNVEV in the germline V gene (reference sequence). CDR3 in DNA: TGTGCCAGCAGTTTATCAGACACCTACAATGAGCAGTTCTTC. This translates into CASSLSDTYNEQFF.